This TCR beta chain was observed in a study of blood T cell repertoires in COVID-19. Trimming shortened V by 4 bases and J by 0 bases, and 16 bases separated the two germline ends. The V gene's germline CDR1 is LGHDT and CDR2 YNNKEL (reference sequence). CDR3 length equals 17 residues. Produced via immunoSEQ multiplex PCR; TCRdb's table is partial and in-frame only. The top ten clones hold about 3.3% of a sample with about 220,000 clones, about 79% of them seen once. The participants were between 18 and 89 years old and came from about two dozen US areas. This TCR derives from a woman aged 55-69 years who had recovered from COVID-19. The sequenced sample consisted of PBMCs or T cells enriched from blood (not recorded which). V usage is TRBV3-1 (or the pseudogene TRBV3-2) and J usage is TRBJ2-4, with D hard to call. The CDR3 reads CASSRKMWQKAKNIQYF. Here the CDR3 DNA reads TGTGCCAGCAGCCGCAAGATGTGGCAGAAAGCCAAAAACATTCAGTACTTC.